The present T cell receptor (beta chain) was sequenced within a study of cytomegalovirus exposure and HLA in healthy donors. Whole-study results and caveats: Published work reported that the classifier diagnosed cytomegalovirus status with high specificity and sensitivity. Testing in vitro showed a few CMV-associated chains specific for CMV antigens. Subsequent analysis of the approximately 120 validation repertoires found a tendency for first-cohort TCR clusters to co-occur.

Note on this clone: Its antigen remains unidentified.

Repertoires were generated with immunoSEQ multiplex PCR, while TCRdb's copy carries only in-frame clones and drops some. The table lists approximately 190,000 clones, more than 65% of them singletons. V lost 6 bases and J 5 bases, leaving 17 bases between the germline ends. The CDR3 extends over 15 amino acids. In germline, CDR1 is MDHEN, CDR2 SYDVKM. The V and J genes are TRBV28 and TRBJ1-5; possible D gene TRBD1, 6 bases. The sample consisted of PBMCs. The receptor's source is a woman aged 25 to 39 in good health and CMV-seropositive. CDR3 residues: CASRSTGGTYQPQHF. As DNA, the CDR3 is TGTGCCAGCAGGTCCACGGGTGGGACATATCAGCCCCAGCATTTT.